This is a list of T cell receptor beta chains from one sample in a study of blood T cell repertoires in COVID-19. The protocol was immunoSEQ multiplex PCR, while the TCRdb copy is restricted to in-frame clones and leaves out a portion. Among about 360,000 clones listed, more than 75% were seen once. The sequenced sample was peripheral blood. The receptor set was obtained from a human donor in a cohort sampled during active COVID-19. The CDR3 runs from the conserved cysteine through the conserved F or W. D genes are given only for firm matches. Clone size is shown for a subset of rows, as once, few, many or a class of expanded clone.

d_call: -; v_call: TRBV3-1/TRBV3-2; clone_size: -; j_call: TRBJ2-7; cdr3_aa: CASSQKAAGWKASYEQYF; cdr3_nt: TGTGCCAGCAGCCAAAAGGCGGCAGGGTGGAAGGCATCCTACGAGCAGTACTTC
d_call: TRBD2; v_call: TRBV10-2; clone_size: -; j_call: TRBJ2-7; cdr3_aa: CASKEATDLAAYEQYF; cdr3_nt: TGCGCCAGCAAAGAGGCAACAGACCTAGCGGCCTACGAGCAGTACTTC
d_call: -; v_call: TRBV4-1; clone_size: -; j_call: TRBJ2-7; cdr3_aa: CASSPAIGQGGSYEQYF; cdr3_nt: TGCGCCAGCAGCCCAGCTATAGGGCAGGGGGGTTCCTACGAGCAGTACTTC
d_call: TRBD1; v_call: TRBV11-2; clone_size: -; j_call: TRBJ1-1; cdr3_aa: CASSLETGGGNTEAFF; cdr3_nt: TGTGCCAGCAGCTTAGAGACAGGGGGAGGGAACACTGAAGCTTTCTTT
d_call: -; v_call: TRBV19; clone_size: -; j_call: TRBJ2-5; cdr3_aa: CASSIGHNQETQYF; cdr3_nt: TGTGCCAGTAGTATTGGACACAATCAAGAGACCCAGTACTTC
d_call: -; v_call: TRBV5-6; clone_size: -; j_call: TRBJ1-1; cdr3_aa: CASSLVGGARTEAFF; cdr3_nt: TGTGCCAGCAGCTTGGTTGGGGGGGCGAGGACTGAAGCTTTCTTT
d_call: -; v_call: TRBV11-2; clone_size: few; j_call: TRBJ1-3; cdr3_aa: CASSLWGKGDTIYF; cdr3_nt: TGTGCCAGCAGCCTATGGGGAAAGGGAGACACCATATATTTT
d_call: TRBD1; v_call: TRBV7-8; clone_size: -; j_call: TRBJ1-3; cdr3_aa: CASSPGRDRGFLISSGNTIYF; cdr3_nt: TGTGCCAGCAGCCCCGGCCGGGACAGGGGCTTTTTAATTAGCTCTGGAAACACCATATATTTT
d_call: TRBD1; v_call: TRBV19; clone_size: -; j_call: TRBJ1-2; cdr3_aa: CASSTETGTGAGYTF; cdr3_nt: TGTGCCAGTAGTACCGAAACCGGGACAGGGGCCGGCTACACCTTC
d_call: TRBD2; v_call: TRBV7-8; clone_size: -; j_call: TRBJ2-1; cdr3_aa: CASSSLAGVSNEQFF; cdr3_nt: TGTGCCAGCAGTTCCCTTGCGGGGGTGAGCAATGAGCAGTTCTTC
d_call: -; v_call: TRBV1; clone_size: -; j_call: TRBJ2-3; cdr3_aa: CTSSQDGGASGSLDTQYF; cdr3_nt: TGCACCAGCAGCCAAGATGGTGGCGCTAGCGGGAGTTTGGATACGCAGTATTTT
d_call: TRBD2; v_call: TRBV11-2; clone_size: once; j_call: TRBJ2-3; cdr3_aa: CASSLRGGGRTDTQYF; cdr3_nt: TGTGCCAGCAGCTTACGCGGGGGGGGCAGGACAGATACGCAGTATTTT
d_call: -; v_call: TRBV7-9; clone_size: -; j_call: TRBJ1-2; cdr3_aa: CASSLGGTGGGYTF; cdr3_nt: TGTGCCAGCAGCTTGGGGGGAACAGGTGGTGGCTACACCTTC
d_call: -; v_call: TRBV5-1; clone_size: -; j_call: TRBJ2-1; cdr3_aa: CASSQLQARDFEQFF; cdr3_nt: TGCGCCAGCAGCCAACTACAGGCCCGCGATTTTGAGCAGTTCTTC
d_call: -; v_call: TRBV9; clone_size: once; j_call: TRBJ2-1; cdr3_aa: CASSISGARSNEQFF; cdr3_nt: TGTGCCAGCAGCATATCAGGGGCCAGGTCCAATGAGCAGTTCTTC
d_call: TRBD1; v_call: TRBV30; clone_size: once; j_call: TRBJ1-2; cdr3_aa: CATWRTGDYGYTF; cdr3_nt: TGTGCCACTTGGAGGACAGGGGACTATGGCTACACCTTC
d_call: -; v_call: TRBV19; clone_size: -; j_call: TRBJ1-1; cdr3_aa: CASRLLQDTNTEAFF; cdr3_nt: TGTGCCAGTAGGCTCCTCCAGGATACGAACACTGAAGCTTTCTTT
d_call: -; v_call: TRBV7-9; clone_size: -; j_call: TRBJ1-6; cdr3_aa: CASSPAGQSNSPLHF; cdr3_nt: TGTGCCAGCAGCCCCGCCGGACAGAGTAATTCACCCCTCCACTTT
d_call: -; v_call: TRBV6-2/TRBV6-3; clone_size: -; j_call: TRBJ2-7; cdr3_aa: CASSSTNYEQYF; cdr3_nt: TGTGCCAGCAGCTCAACAAACTACGAGCAGTACTTC
d_call: -; v_call: TRBV5-6; clone_size: -; j_call: TRBJ2-2; cdr3_aa: CASRRGPTGELFF; cdr3_nt: TGTGCCAGCAGGCGGGGGCCCACCGGGGAGCTGTTTTTT
d_call: -; v_call: TRBV3-1/TRBV3-2; clone_size: -; j_call: TRBJ1-6; cdr3_aa: CASSPGHYNSPLHF; cdr3_nt: TGTGCCAGCAGCCCGGGACATTATAATTCACCCCTCCACTTT
d_call: TRBD1; v_call: TRBV5-4; clone_size: -; j_call: TRBJ1-6; cdr3_aa: CASSRTGVYNSPLHF; cdr3_nt: TGTGCCAGCAGCCGGACAGGGGTCTATAATTCACCCCTCCACTTT
d_call: TRBD2; v_call: TRBV19; clone_size: -; j_call: TRBJ2-2; cdr3_aa: CASSPLAGGSGELFF; cdr3_nt: TGTGCCAGTAGTCCTCTAGCGGGGGGATCGGGGGAGCTGTTTTTT
d_call: -; v_call: TRBV29-1; clone_size: -; j_call: TRBJ1-1; cdr3_aa: CSAVTVNTEAFF; cdr3_nt: TGCAGCGCCGTGACAGTAAACACTGAAGCTTTCTTT
d_call: -; v_call: TRBV27; clone_size: -; j_call: TRBJ1-6; cdr3_aa: CASSFDSYSPLHF; cdr3_nt: TGTGCCAGCAGTTTTGACTCGTATTCACCCCTCCACTTT
d_call: TRBD1; v_call: TRBV28; clone_size: -; j_call: TRBJ2-5; cdr3_aa: CASSLRDRVRETQYF; cdr3_nt: TGTGCCAGCAGTTTACGGGACAGGGTCAGAGAGACCCAGTACTTC